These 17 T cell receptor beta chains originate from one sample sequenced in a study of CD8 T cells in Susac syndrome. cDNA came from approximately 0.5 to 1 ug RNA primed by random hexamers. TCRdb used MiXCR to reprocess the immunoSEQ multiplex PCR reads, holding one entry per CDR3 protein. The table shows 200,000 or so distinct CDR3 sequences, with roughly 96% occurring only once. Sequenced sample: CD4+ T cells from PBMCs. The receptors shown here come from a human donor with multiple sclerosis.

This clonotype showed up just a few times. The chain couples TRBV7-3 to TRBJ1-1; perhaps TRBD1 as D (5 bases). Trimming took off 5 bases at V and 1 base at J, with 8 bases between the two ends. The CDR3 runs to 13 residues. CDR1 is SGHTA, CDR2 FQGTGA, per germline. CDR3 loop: CASSPGGNTEAFF. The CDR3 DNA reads TGTGCCAGCAGCCCCGGGGGGAACACTGAAGCTTTCTTT.

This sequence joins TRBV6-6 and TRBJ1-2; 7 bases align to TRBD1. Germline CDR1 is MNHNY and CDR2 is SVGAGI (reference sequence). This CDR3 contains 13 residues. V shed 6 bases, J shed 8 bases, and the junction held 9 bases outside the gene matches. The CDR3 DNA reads TGTGCCAGCAGGGTTGACAGGGTTGGCGGCTACACCTTC. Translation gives CASRVDRVGGYTF.

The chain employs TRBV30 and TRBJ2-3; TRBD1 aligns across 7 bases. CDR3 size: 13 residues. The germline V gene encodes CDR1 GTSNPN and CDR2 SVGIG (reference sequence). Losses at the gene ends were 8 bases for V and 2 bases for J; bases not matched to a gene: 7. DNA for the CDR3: TGTGCCATAAAGGGACAGTCCACAGATACGCAGTATTTT. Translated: CAIKGQSTDTQYF.

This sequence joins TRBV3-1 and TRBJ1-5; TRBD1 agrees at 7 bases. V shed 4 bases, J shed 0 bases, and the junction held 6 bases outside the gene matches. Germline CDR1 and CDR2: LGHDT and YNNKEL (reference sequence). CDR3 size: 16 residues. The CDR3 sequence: CASSRGTADSNQPQHF. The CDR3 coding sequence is TGTGCCAGCAGCCGGGGGACAGCTGATAGCAATCAGCCCCAGCATTTT. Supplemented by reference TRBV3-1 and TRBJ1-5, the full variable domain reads DTAVSQTPKYLVTQMGNDKSIKCEQNLGHDTMYWYKQDSKKFLKIMFSYNNKELIINETVPNRFSPKSPDKAHLNLHINSLELGDSAVYFCASSRGTADSNQPQHFGDGTRLSIL.

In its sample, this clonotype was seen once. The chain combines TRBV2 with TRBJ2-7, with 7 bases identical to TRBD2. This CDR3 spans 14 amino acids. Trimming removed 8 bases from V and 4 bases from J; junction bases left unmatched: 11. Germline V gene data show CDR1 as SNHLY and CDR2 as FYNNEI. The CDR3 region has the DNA TGTGCCAGCCGCGGGACTACGGTATGGTACGAGCAGTACTTC. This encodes CASRGTTVWYEQYF.

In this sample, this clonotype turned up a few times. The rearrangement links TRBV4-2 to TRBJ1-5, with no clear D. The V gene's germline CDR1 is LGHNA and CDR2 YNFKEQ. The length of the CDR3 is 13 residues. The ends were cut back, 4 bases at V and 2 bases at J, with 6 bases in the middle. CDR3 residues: CASSPSGNQPQHF. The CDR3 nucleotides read TGTGCCAGCAGCCCCTCGGGCAATCAGCCCCAGCATTTT.

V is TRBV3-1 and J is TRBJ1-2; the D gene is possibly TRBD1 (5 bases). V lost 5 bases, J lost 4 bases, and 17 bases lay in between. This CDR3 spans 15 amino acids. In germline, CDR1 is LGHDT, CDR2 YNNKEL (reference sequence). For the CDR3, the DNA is TGTGCCAGCAGCTCCGCCCGACAGCATCTCTATGGCTACACCTTC. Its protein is CASSSARQHLYGYTF.

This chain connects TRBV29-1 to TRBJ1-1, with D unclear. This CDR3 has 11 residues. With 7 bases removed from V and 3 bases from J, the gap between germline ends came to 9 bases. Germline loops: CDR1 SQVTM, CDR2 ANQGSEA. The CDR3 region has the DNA TGCAGCGGAAACAGATACACTGAAGCTTTCTTT. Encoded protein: CSGNRYTEAFF.

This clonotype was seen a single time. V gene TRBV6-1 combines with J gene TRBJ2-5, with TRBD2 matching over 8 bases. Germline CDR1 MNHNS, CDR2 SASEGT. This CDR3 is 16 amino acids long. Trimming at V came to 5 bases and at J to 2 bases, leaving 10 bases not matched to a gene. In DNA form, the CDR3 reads TGTGCCAGCAGTCCGCTGCCGGGGGGGGAACAAGAGACCCAGTACTTC. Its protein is CASSPLPGGEQETQYF.

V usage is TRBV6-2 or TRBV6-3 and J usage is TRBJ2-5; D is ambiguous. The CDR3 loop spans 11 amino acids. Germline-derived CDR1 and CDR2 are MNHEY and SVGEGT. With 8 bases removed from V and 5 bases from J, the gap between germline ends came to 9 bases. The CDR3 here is CASGVGETQYF. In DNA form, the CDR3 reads TGTGCCAGCGGGGTCGGGGAGACCCAGTACTTC.

The CDR3 loop is CSASWGGTEAFF. CDR3 sequence (DNA): TGCAGTGCTAGTTGGGGGGGCACTGAAGCTTTCTTT. The chain couples TRBV20-1 to TRBJ1-1; a possible D gene is TRBD1 (5 bases). The CDR3 consists of 12 residues. CDR1 and CDR2 (germline): DFQATT, SNEGSKA (reference sequence). The V end lost 3 bases, the J end lost 4 bases, and 9 bases lay between the germline ends.

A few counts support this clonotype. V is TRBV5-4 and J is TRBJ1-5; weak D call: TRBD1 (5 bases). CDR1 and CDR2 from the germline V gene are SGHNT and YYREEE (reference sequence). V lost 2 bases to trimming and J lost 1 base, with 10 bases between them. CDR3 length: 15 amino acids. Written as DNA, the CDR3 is TGTGCCAGCAGCTTAGGCCCAGGGAGCAATCAGCCCCAGCATTTT. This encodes CASSLGPGSNQPQHF.

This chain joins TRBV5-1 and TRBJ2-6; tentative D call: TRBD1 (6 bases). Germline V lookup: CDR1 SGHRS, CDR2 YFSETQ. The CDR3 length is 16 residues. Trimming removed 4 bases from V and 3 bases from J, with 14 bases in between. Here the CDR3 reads CASSDDPGVGANVLTF. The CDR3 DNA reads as TGCGCCAGCAGCGACGATCCAGGGGTTGGGGCCAACGTCCTGACTTTC.

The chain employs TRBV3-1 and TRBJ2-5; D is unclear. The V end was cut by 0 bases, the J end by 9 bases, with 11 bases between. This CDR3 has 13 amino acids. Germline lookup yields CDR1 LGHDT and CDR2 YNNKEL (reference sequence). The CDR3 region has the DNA TGTGCCAGCAGCCAAGAAGCCGTCGAGGCCCAGTACTTC. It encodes CASSQEAVEAQYF.

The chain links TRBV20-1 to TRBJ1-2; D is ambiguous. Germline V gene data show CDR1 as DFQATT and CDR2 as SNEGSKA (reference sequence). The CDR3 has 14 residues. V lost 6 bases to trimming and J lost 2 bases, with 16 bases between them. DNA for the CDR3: TGCAGTGCCCCATTGTCGGGCGCCAACTATGGCTACACCTTC. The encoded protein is CSAPLSGANYGYTF.

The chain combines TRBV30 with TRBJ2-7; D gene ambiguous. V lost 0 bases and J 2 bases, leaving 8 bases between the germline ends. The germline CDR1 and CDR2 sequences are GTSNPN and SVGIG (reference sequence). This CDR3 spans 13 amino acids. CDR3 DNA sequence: TGTGCCTGGAGTGTAGACCCAACCTACGAGCAGTACTTC. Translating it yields CAWSVDPTYEQYF.

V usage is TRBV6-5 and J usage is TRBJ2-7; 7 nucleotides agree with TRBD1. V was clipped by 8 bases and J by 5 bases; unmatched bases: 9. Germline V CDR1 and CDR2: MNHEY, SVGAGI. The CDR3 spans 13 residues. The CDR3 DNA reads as TGTGCCAGCGGCCCCGGGACAGATCACGAGCAGTACTTC. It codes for CASGPGTDHEQYF.